This is a list of T cell receptor beta chains from one sample in a study of shared T cell receptors in the human thymus. Assay used: immunoSEQ multiplex PCR; TCRdb lists only in-frame clones, some missing. The table has about 660,000 clones, around 87% seen once. These data are also associated with another study on human thymus T cells.

The sample consisted of thymocytes. The receptors here all came from a boy under three years old with a congenital heart defect. Each CDR3 is given with its conserved first and last residue. Fields, in order: V gene, J gene, clone size, D gene, CDR3 protein, CDR3 DNA. The D gene is left open where the match is weak. Clone sizes are given selectively: once, few, many, or a class where the clone is expanded.

TRBV29-1	TRBJ2-1	-	TRBD2	CSERLLAGPYNEQFF	TGCAGCGAACGCCTTCTAGCGGGGCCTTACAATGAGCAGTTCTTC
TRBV7-9	TRBJ2-2	-	-	CASSLHSGGGGELFF	TGTGCCAGCAGCTTACATAGCGGAGGAGGGGGGGAGCTGTTTTTT
TRBV4-3	TRBJ1-2	few	-	CASSQVVSGDYGYTF	TGCGCCAGCAGCCAAGTGGTGTCGGGTGACTATGGCTACACCTTC
TRBV28	TRBJ2-7	-	TRBD1	CASSVGQGGISSPYEQYF	TGTGCCAGCAGCGTGGGACAGGGAGGTATAAGTTCACCCTACGAGCAGTACTTC
TRBV30	TRBJ1-1	-	-	CAASPSGPNTEAFF	TGTGCTGCCTCCCCTTCTGGGCCGAACACTGAAGCTTTCTTT
TRBV5-6	TRBJ1-2	-	-	CASSLVQGCNGYTF	TGTGCCAGCAGCTTGGTTCAGGGATGTAATGGCTACACCTTC
TRBV28	TRBJ2-3	-	-	CASSLRLHLTDTQYF	TGTGCCAGCAGTTTAAGACTCCACCTCACAGATACGCAGTATTTT
TRBV15	TRBJ2-1	-	TRBD2	CATSRVAGAVLEQFF	TGTGCCACCAGCAGAGTGGCGGGAGCCGTCCTTGAGCAGTTCTTC
TRBV6-5	TRBJ1-5	-	-	CASSYSGGYSNQPQHF	TGTGCCAGCAGTTACTCGGGCGGGTATAGCAATCAGCCCCAGCATTTT
TRBV10-1	TRBJ2-2	-	TRBD2	CARRGVPNTGELFF	TGCGCCCGGCGGGGGGTCCCGAACACCGGGGAGCTGTTTTTT
TRBV5-5	TRBJ2-3	-	-	CASSLVGGPHTDTQYF	TGTGCCAGCAGCTTGGTCGGGGGGCCTCACACAGATACGCAGTATTTT
TRBV7-7	TRBJ2-1	-	-	CASSLDLGRASYNEQFF	TGTGCCAGCAGCTTAGATCTGGGCAGGGCTTCCTACAATGAGCAGTTCTTC
TRBV7-9	TRBJ2-1	-	-	CASSLSRVASALYNEQFF	TGTGCCAGCAGCTTATCGAGGGTGGCTAGCGCCCTCTACAATGAGCAGTTCTTC
TRBV7-9	TRBJ2-1	-	TRBD1	CASSRETGMSHNEQFF	TGTGCCAGCAGCAGGGAGACAGGGATGAGCCACAATGAGCAGTTCTTC
TRBV28	TRBJ2-3	-	TRBD2	CASSLFQLAGNPDTQYF	TGTGCCAGCAGTTTATTCCAGCTAGCGGGGAACCCGGATACGCAGTATTTT
TRBV18	TRBJ2-3	-	-	CASSRGDSGPDTQYF	TGTGCCAGCTCACGAGGGGACTCTGGCCCAGATACGCAGTATTTT
TRBV5-4	TRBJ2-1	-	-	CASSLGPRSCSYNEQFF	TGTGCCAGCAGCTTGGGGCCTCGCTCATGCTCCTACAATGAGCAGTTCTTC
TRBV18	TRBJ1-1	-	-	CASSLDGDTEAFF	TGTGCCAGCTCGCTCGACGGGGACACTGAAGCTTTCTTT
TRBV7-9	TRBJ2-7	few	TRBD2	CASSLSRPSGRYEQYF	TGTGCCAGCAGCTTATCGCGGCCTAGCGGGAGGTACGAGCAGTACTTC
TRBV7-9	TRBJ2-2	-	-	CASSFGGKNTGELFF	TGTGCCAGCAGCTTTGGGGGGAAGAACACCGGGGAGCTGTTTTTT
TRBV25-1	TRBJ1-4	-	-	CASSESRGSGEKLFF	TGTGCCAGCAGTGAGTCGCGGGGGTCGGGTGAAAAACTGTTTTTT
TRBV28	TRBJ1-5	-	-	CASSLSGDGCQPQHF	TGTGCCAGCAGTCTGTCAGGGGATGGATGTCAGCCCCAGCATTTT
TRBV27	TRBJ1-4	-	TRBD1	CASALRGQGIRATNEKLFF	TGTGCCAGCGCCCTCCGCGGACAGGGGATACGTGCAACTAATGAAAAACTGTTTTTT
TRBV28	TRBJ2-1	-	-	CASSPREDHEQFF	TGTGCCAGCAGCCCCAGGGAGGACCATGAGCAGTTCTTC
TRBV5-8	TRBJ2-5	-	-	CASSLQGGETQYF	TGTGCCAGCAGCTTACAGGGCGGGGAGACCCAGTACTTC
TRBV7-2	TRBJ2-7	-	TRBD2	CASVRGDGDYEQYF	TGTGCCAGCGTGCGGGGGGACGGTGACTACGAGCAGTACTTC
TRBV10-2	TRBJ1-2	-	TRBD1	CASSLTGGAGYGYTF	TGCGCCAGCAGTCTAACAGGGGGCGCCGGCTATGGCTACACCTTC
TRBV30	TRBJ2-1	-	-	CAWGSSYNEQFF	TGTGCCTGGGGTAGCTCCTACAATGAGCAGTTCTTC
TRBV7-8	TRBJ2-1	once	TRBD2	CASSKLAGAYNEQFF	TGTGCCAGCAGCAAACTAGCGGGTGCCTACAATGAGCAGTTCTTC
TRBV5-1	TRBJ2-2	once	TRBD2	CASSAPIAGGPLYANTGELFF	TGCGCCAGCAGCGCACCCATAGCGGGAGGGCCCCTTTACGCGAACACCGGGGAGCTGTTTTTT
TRBV6-5	TRBJ2-3	-	TRBD1	CASWDSPAGTDTQYF	TGTGCCAGCTGGGACAGCCCCGCGGGCACAGATACGCAGTATTTT
TRBV7-6	TRBJ2-5	-	TRBD2	CASRRTSAMGETQYF	TGTGCCAGCAGGAGGACTAGCGCCATGGGGGAGACCCAGTACTTC
TRBV30	TRBJ1-5	-	-	CAWSFGRNQPQHF	TGTGCCTGGAGTTTTGGCCGCAATCAGCCCCAGCATTTT
TRBV11-2	TRBJ2-3	-	TRBD2	CASSGSGTSGRRGTDTQYF	TGTGCCAGCAGCGGATCCGGGACTAGCGGGAGGCGCGGCACAGATACGCAGTATTTT
TRBV2	TRBJ2-5	-	-	CASKREETQYF	TGTGCCAGCAAGCGGGAAGAGACCCAGTACTTC
TRBV6-1	TRBJ1-4	once	-	CASSEDWALQNEKLFF	TGTGCCAGCAGTGAAGATTGGGCGTTACAAAATGAAAAACTGTTTTTT
TRBV5-4	TRBJ2-3	-	-	CASSLLQPADTQYF	TGTGCCAGCAGCTTGTTACAGCCCGCAGATACGCAGTATTTT
TRBV11-2	TRBJ2-7	-	-	CASSLECQGGGYEQYF	TGTGCCAGCAGCTTAGAGTGTCAGGGTGGTGGGTACGAGCAGTACTTC
TRBV4-3	TRBJ2-7	-	TRBD1	CASSQEGQGAGAKGGYEQYF	TGCGCCAGCAGCCAAGAAGGGCAGGGGGCTGGAGCTAAGGGGGGTTACGAGCAGTACTTC
TRBV20-1	TRBJ2-7	once	-	CSASRYEQYF	TGCAGTGCAAGTCGGTACGAGCAGTACTTC
TRBV29-1	TRBJ2-6	-	-	CSVGFAGPFGANVLTF	TGCAGCGTTGGCTTCGCAGGTCCCTTCGGGGCCAACGTCCTGACTTTC